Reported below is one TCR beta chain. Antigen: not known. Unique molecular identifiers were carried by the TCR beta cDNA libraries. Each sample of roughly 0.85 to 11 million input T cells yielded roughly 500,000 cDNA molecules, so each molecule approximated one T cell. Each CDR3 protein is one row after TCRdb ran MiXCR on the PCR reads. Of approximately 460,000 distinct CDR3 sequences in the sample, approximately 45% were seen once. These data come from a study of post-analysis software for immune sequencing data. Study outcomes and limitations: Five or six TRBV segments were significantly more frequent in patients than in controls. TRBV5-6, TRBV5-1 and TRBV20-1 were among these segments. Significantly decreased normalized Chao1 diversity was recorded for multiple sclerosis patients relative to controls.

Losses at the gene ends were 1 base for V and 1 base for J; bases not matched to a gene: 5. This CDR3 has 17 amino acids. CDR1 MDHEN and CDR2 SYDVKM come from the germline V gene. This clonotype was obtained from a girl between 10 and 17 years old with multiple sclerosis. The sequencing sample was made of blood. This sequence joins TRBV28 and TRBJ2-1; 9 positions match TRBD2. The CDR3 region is CASSLSRGRVSYNEQFF. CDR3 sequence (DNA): TGTGCCAGCAGTTTATCACGCGGGAGGGTGTCCTACAATGAGCAGTTCTTC.